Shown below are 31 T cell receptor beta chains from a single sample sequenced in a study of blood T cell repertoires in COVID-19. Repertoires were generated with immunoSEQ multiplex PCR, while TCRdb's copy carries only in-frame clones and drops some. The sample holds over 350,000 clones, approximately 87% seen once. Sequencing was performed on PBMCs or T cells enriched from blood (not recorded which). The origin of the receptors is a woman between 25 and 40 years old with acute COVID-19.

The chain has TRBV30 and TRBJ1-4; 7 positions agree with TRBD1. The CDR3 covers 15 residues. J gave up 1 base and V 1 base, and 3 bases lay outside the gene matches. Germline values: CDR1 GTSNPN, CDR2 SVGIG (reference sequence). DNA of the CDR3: TGTGCCTGGAGTGCCCGGGACAGAACTAATGAAAAACTGTTTTTT. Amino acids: CAWSARDRTNEKLFF.

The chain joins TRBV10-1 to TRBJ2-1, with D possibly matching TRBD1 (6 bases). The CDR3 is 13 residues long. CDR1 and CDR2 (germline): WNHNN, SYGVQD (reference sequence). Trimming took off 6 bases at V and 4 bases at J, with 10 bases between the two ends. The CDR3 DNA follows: TGCGCCAGCAGGTCCGACAGGTACAATGAGCAGTTCTTC. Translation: CASRSDRYNEQFF.

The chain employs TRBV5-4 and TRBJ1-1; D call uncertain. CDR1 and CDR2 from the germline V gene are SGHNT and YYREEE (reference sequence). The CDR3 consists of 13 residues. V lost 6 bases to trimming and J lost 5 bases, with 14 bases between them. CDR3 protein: CASTISGGTEAFF. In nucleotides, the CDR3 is TGTGCCAGCACCATCTCAGGAGGGACTGAAGCTTTCTTT.

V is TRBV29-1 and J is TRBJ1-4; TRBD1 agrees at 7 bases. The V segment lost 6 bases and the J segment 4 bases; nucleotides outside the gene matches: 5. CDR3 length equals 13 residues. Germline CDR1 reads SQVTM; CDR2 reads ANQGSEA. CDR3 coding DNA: TGCAGCGTCCGAGGGGACAGTAATGAAAAACTGTTTTTT. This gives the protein CSVRGDSNEKLFF.

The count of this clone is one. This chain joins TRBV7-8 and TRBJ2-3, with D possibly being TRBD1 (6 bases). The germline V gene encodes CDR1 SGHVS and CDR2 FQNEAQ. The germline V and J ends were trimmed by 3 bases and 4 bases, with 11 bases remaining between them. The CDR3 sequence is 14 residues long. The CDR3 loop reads CASSLSAGADTQYF. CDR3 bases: TGTGCCAGCAGCTTGTCGGCAGGGGCAGATACGCAGTATTTT.

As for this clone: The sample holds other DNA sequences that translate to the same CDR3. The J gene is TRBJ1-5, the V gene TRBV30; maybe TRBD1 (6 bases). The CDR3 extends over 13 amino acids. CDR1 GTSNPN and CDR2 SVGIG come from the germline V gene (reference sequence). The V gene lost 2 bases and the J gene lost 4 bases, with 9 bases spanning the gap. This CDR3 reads CAWSSQGNQPQHF. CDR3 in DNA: TGTGCCTGGAGTTCACAGGGAAATCAGCCCCAGCATTTT.

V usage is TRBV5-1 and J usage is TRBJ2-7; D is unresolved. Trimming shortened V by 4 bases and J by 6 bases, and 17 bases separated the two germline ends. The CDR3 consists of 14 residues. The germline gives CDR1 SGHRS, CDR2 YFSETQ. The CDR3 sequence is CASSPGGSLVEQYF. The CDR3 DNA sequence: TGCGCCAGCAGCCCGGGTGGCAGCCTCGTCGAGCAGTACTTC.

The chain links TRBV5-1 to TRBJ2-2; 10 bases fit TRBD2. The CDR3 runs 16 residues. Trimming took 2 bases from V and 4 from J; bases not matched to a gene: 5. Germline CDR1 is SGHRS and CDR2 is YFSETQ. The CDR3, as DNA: TGCGCCAGCAGCTTCCCGGGACTAGCGATCACCGGGGAGCTGTTTTTT. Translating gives CASSFPGLAITGELFF.

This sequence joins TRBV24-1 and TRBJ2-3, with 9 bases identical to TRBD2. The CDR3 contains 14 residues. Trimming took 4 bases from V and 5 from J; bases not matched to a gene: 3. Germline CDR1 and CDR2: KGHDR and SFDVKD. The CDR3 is CATSDQRGVDTQYF. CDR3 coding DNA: TGTGCCACCAGTGACCAGCGGGGGGTAGATACGCAGTATTTT.

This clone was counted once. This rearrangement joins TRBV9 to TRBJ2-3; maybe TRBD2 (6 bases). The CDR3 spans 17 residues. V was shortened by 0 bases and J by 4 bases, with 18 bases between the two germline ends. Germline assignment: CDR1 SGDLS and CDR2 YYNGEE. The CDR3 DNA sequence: TGTGCCAGCAGCGTAGAAGGGGACTTGGCCAGAGCAGATACGCAGTATTTT. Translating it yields CASSVEGDLARADTQYF.

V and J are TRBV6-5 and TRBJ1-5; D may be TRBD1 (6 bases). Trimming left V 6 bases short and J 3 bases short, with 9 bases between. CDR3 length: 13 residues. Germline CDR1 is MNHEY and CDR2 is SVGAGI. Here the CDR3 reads CASRTGSNQPQHF. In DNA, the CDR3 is TGTGCCAGCAGAACAGGGTCCAATCAGCCCCAGCATTTT.

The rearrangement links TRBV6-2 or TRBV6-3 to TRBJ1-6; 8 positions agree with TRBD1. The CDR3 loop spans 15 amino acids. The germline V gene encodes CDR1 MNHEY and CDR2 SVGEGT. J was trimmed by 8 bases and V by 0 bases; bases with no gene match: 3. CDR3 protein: CASSYSDRDHSPLHF. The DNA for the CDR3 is TGTGCCAGCAGTTACTCGGACAGGGATCATTCACCCCTCCACTTT.

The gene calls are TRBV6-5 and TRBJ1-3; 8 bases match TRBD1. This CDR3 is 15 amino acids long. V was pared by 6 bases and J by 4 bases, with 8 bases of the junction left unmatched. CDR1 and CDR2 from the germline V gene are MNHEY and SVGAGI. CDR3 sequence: CASSPFTGGGNTIYF. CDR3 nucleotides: TGTGCCAGCAGCCCATTCACAGGGGGGGGAAACACCATATATTTT.

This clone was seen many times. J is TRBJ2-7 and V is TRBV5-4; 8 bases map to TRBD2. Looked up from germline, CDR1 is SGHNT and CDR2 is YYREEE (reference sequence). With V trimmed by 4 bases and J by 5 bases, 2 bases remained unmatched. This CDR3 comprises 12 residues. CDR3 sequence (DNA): TGTGCCAGCAGCCCGGGGGGGAACGAGCAGTACTTC. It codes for CASSPGGNEQYF. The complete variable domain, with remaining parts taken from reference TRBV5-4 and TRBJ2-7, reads ETGVTQSPTHLIKTRGQQVTLRCSSQSGHNTVSWYQQALGQGPQFIFQYYREEENGRGNFPPRFSGLQFPNYSSELNVNALELDDSALYLCASSPGGNEQYFGPGTRLTVT.

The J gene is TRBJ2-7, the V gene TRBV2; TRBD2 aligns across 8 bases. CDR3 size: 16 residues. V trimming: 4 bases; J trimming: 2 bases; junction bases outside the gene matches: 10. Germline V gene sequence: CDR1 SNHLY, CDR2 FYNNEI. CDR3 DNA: TGTGCCAGCAGTGTACCCCAGGGACTAGTGGCCTACGAGCAGTACTTC. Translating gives CASSVPQGLVAYEQYF.

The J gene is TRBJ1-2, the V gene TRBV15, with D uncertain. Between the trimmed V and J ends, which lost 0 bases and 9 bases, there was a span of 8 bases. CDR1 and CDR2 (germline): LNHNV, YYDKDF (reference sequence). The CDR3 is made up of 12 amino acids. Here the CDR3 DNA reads TGTGCCACCAGCAGAGACACCGACAGCTACACCTTC. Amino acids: CATSRDTDSYTF.

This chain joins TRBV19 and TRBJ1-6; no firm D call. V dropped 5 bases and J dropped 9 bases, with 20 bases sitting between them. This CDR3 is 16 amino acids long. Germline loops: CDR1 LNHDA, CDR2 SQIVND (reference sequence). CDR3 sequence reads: CASSLQTGTRGSPLHF. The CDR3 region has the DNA TGTGCCAGTAGTCTACAGACCGGTACCCGGGGTTCACCCCTCCACTTT.

CDR3 DNA sequence: TGTGCCAGCATACGGTTAAATGGACAGGGTTTCAACACCATATATTTT. Translation gives CASIRLNGQGFNTIYF. This chain uses TRBV21-1 with TRBJ1-3; the table's D call of TRBD1 was not tested on the DNA. TRBV21-1 is recorded as a pseudogene. The CDR3 loop spans 16 amino acids.

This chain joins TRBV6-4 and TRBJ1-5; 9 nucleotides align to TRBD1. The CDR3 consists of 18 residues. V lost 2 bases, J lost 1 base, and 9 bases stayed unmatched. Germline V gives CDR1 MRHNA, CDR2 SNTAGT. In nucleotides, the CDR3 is TGTGCCAGCAGTGACCAAACTCGACAGGGGGGAAGCAATCAGCCCCAGCATTTT. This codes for CASSDQTRQGGSNQPQHF.

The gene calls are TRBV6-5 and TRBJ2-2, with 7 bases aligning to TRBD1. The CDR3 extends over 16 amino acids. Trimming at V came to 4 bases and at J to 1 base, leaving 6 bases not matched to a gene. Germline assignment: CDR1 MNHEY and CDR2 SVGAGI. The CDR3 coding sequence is TGTGCCAGCAGTTTTTCGACAGGGTTGAACACCGGGGAGCTGTTTTTT. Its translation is CASSFSTGLNTGELFF.

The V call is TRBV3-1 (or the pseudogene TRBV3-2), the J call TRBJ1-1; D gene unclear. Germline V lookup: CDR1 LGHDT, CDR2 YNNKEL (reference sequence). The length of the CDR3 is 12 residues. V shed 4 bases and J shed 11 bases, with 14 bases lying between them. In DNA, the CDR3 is TGTGCCAGCAGCCCCGGGTGGGTTGGGGCTTTCTTT. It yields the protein CASSPGWVGAFF.

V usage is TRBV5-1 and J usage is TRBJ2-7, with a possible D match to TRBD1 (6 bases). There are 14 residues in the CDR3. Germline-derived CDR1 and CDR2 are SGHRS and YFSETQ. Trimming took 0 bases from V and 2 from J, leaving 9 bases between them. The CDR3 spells CASSLDTGTYEQYF. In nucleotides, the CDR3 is TGCGCCAGCAGCTTGGACACAGGGACCTACGAGCAGTACTTC.

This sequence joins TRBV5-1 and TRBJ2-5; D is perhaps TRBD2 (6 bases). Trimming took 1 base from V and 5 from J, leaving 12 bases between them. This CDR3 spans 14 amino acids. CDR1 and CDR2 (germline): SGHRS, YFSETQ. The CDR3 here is CASSLTSRVETQYF. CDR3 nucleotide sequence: TGCGCCAGCAGCTTGACTAGCCGGGTCGAGACCCAGTACTTC.

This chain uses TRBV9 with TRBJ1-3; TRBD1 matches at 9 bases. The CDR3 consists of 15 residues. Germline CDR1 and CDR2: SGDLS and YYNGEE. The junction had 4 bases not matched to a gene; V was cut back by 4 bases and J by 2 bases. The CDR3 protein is CASSPRTGAGNTIYF. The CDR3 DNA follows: TGTGCCAGCAGCCCGAGGACAGGGGCTGGAAACACCATATATTTT.

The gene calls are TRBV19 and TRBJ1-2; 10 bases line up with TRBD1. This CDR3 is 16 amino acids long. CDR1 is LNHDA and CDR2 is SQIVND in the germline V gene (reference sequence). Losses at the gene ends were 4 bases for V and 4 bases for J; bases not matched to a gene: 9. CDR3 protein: CASSTTTGTGAYGYTF. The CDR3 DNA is TGTGCCAGTAGTACAACAACCGGGACAGGGGCCTATGGCTACACCTTC.

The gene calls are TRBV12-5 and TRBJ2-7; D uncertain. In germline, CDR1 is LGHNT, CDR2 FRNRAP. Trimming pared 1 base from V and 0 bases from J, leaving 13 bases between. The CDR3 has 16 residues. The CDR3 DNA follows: TGTGCTAGTGGTTTGGATAACGGGTATAGCTCCTACGAGCAGTACTTC. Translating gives CASGLDNGYSSYEQYF.

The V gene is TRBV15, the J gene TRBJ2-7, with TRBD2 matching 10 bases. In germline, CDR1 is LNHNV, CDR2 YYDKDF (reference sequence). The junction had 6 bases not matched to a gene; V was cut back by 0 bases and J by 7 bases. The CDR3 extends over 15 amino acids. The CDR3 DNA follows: TGTGCCACCAGCAGAGAAATATTACTAGCGGGGGAGCAGTACTTC. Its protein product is CATSREILLAGEQYF.

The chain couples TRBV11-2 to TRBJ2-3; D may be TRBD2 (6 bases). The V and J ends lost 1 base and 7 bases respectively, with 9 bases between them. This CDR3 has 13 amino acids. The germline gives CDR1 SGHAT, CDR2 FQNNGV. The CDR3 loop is CASSLAGGNTQYF. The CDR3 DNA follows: TGTGCCAGCAGCTTAGCCGGGGGAAATACGCAGTATTTT.

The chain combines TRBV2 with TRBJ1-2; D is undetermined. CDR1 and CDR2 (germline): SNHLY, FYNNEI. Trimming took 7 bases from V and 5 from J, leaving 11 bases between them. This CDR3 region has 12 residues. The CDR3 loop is CASTIRLYGYTF. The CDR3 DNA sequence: TGTGCCAGCACCATCAGGTTATATGGCTACACCTTC.

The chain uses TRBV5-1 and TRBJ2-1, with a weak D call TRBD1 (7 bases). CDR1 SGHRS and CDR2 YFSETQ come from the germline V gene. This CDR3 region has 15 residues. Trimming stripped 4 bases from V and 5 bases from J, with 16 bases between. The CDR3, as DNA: TGCGCCAGCAGCCAAGGGGGGACAGAGGACAATGAGCAGTTCTTC. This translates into CASSQGGTEDNEQFF. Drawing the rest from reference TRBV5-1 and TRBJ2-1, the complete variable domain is KAGVTQTPRYLIKTRGQQVTLSCSPISGHRSVSWYQQTPGQGLQFLFEYFSETQRNKGNFPGRFSGRQFSNSRSEMNVSTLELGDSALYLCASSQGGTEDNEQFFGPGTRLTVL.

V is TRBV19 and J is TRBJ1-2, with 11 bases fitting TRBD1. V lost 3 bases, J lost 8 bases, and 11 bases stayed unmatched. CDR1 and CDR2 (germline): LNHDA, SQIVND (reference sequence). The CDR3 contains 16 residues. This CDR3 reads CASSMVIGQGAWGYTF. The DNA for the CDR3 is TGTGCCAGTAGTATGGTGATCGGACAGGGGGCATGGGGCTACACCTTC.